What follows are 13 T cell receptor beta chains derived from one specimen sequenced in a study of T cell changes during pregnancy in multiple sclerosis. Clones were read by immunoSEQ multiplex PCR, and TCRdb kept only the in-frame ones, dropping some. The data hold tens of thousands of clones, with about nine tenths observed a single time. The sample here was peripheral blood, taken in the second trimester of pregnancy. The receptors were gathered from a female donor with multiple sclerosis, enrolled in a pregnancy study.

CDR3 sequence reads: CASSPPTGPNEQFF. The CDR3 bases are TGTGCCAGCTCACCACCGACAGGGCCCAATGAGCAGTTCTTC. The V call is TRBV18, the J call TRBJ2-1; TRBD1 matches at 7 bases. V trimming: 0 bases; J trimming: 6 bases; junction bases outside the gene matches: 2. The CDR3 spans 14 residues. Germline lookup yields CDR1 KGHSH and CDR2 LQKENI.

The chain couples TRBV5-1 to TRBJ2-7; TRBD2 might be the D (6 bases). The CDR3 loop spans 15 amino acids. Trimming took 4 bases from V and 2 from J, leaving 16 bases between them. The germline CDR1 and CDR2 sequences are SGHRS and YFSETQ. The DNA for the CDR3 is TGCGCCAGCAGCCGGGGGACCGCTACTCCCTACGAGCAGTACTTC. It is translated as CASSRGTATPYEQYF.

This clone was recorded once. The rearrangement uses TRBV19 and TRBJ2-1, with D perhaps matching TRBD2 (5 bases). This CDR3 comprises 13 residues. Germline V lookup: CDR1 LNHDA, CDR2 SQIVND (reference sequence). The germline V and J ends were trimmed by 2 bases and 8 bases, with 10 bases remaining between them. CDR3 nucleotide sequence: TGTGCCAGTAGTATAAGCCCGGGGTATGAGCAGTTCTTC. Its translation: CASSISPGYEQFF.

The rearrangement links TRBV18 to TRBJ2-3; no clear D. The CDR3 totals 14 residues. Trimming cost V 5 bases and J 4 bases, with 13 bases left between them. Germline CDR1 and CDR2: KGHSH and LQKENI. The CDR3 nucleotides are TGTGCCAGCTCAGCCCTTGAGTCGGCAGATACGCAGTATTTT. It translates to CASSALESADTQYF.

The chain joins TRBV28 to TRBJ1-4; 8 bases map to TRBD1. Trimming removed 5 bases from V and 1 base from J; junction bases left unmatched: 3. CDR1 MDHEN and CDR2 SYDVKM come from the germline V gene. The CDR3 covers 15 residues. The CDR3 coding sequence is TGTGCCAGCAGTATGACAGGGGTAACTAATGAAAAACTGTTTTTT. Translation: CASSMTGVTNEKLFF.

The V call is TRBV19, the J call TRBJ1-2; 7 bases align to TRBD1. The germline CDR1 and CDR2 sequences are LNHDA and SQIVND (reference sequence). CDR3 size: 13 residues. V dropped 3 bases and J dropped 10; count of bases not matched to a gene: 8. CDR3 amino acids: CASSIPDRLAYTF. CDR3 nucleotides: TGTGCCAGTAGTATCCCGGACAGGCTGGCCTACACCTTC.

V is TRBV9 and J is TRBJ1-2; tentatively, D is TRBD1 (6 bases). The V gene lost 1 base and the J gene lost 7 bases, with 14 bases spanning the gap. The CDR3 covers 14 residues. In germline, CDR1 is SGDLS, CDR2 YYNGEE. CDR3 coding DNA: TGTGCCAGCAGCGTATCTCGGGGGGCGGGTGGCTACACCTTC. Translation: CASSVSRGAGGYTF.

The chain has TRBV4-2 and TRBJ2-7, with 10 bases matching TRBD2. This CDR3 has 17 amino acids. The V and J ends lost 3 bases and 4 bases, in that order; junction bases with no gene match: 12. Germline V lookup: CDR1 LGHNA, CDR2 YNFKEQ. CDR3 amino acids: CASSQIGLAESGYEQYF. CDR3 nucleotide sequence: TGTGCCAGCAGCCAGATAGGACTAGCGGAATCGGGATACGAGCAGTACTTC.

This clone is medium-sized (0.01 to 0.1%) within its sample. CDR3 sequence (DNA): TGTGCCAGTAGTATTTGGGGAGACATTCAGTACTTC. It specifies CASSIWGDIQYF. The chain uses TRBV19 and TRBJ2-4; TRBD2 is a possible D gene (5 bases). V lost 3 bases to trimming and J lost 8 bases, with 8 bases between them. The CDR3 has 12 residues. Looked up from germline, CDR1 is LNHDA and CDR2 is SQIVND (reference sequence). The complete variable domain, with remaining parts taken from reference TRBV19 and TRBJ2-4, reads DGGITQSPKYLFRKEGQNVTLSCEQNLNHDAMYWYRQDPGQGLRLIYYSQIVNDFQKGDIAEGYSVSREKKESFPLTVTSAQKNPTAFYLCASSIWGDIQYFGAGTRLSVL.

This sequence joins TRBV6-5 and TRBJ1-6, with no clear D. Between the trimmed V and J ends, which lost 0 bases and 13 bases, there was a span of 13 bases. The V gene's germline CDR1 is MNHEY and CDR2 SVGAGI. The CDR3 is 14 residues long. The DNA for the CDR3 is TGTGCCAGCAGTTACTCAGAGGGTTTAAGTCCCCTCCACTTT. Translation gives CASSYSEGLSPLHF.

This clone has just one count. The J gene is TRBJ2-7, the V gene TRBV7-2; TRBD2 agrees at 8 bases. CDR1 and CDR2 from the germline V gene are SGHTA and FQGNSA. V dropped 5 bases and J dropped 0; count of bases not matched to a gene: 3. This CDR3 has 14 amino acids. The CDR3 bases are TGTGCCAGCAGCCCGGGAGGGGGCTCCTACGAGCAGTACTTC. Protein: CASSPGGGSYEQYF.

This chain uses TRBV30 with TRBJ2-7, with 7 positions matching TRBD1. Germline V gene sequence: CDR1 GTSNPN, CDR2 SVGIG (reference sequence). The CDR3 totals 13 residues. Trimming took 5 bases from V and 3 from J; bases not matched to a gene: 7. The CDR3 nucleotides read TGTGCCTGGGCGCCGGGACAGCTCTACGAGCAGTACTTC. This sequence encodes CAWAPGQLYEQYF.

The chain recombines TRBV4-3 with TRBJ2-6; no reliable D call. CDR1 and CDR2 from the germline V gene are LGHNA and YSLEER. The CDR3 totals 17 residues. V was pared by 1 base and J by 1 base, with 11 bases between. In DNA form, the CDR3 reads TGCGCCAGCAGCCAAGTAATTGACAAGTCTGGGGCCAACGTCCTGACTTTC. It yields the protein CASSQVIDKSGANVLTF.